The 5 T cell receptor beta chains in this list originate from one sample, sequenced in a study of blood T cell repertoires in COVID-19. Data came from immunoSEQ multiplex PCR; TCRdb stores just in-frame clones and leaves some out. The sample has approximately 49,000 clones, nearly 90% seen once. Specimen: peripheral blood. These receptors all stem from a man aged 50-60 years with active COVID-19.

This clone was seen once. This chain links TRBV19 with TRBJ1-2, with D perhaps matching TRBD1 (6 bases). V gave up 3 bases and J gave up 5 bases, with 16 bases separating them. The germline CDR1 and CDR2 sequences are LNHDA and SQIVND (reference sequence). CDR3 length: 15 amino acids. The DNA of the CDR3 is TGTGCCAGTAGTATCTTAAACAGGGAACTTTATGGCTACACCTTC. It yields the protein CASSILNRELYGYTF. The complete variable domain, with remaining parts taken from reference TRBV19 and TRBJ1-2, reads DGGITQSPKYLFRKEGQNVTLSCEQNLNHDAMYWYRQDPGQGLRLIYYSQIVNDFQKGDIAEGYSVSREKKESFPLTVTSAQKNPTAFYLCASSILNRELYGYTFGSGTRLTVV.

The rearrangement joins TRBV18 to TRBJ2-1; a weak D match, TRBD2 (5 bases). The CDR3 has 15 residues. Germline values: CDR1 KGHSH, CDR2 LQKENI. V gave up 2 bases and J gave up 1 base, with 9 bases separating them. The DNA for the CDR3 is TGTGCCAGCTCACCAAGTCGGGGTTCCTACAATGAGCAGTTCTTC. It yields the protein CASSPSRGSYNEQFF.

The genes are TRBV5-6 and TRBJ1-6; 8 bases map to TRBD1. CDR1 SGHDT and CDR2 YYEEEE come from the germline V gene. The J segment lost 7 bases and the V segment lost 3 bases, leaving 3 bases of the junction unmatched. The CDR3 runs to 14 residues. CDR3 sequence (DNA): TGTGCCAGCAGCTCCCGGGACAGGAATTCACCCCTCCACTTT. Its protein product is CASSSRDRNSPLHF.

In regard to this clone: The identical CDR3 is also encoded by other nucleotide sequences in the sample. The chain couples TRBV5-1 to TRBJ2-5; 7 bases map to TRBD2. The V gene end was trimmed by 0 bases and the J gene end by 4 bases; junction bases not matched to a gene: 0. Germline CDR1 SGHRS, CDR2 YFSETQ. CDR3 size: 13 residues. The CDR3 DNA reads as TGCGCCAGCAGCTTGGGGGGGGGAGAGACCCAGTACTTC. It codes for CASSLGGGETQYF. Combining the CDR3 with reference TRBV5-1 and TRBJ2-5 gives the whole variable domain KAGVTQTPRYLIKTRGQQVTLSCSPISGHRSVSWYQQTPGQGLQFLFEYFSETQRNKGNFPGRFSGRQFSNSRSEMNVSTLELGDSALYLCASSLGGGETQYFGPGTRLLVL.

The chain uses TRBV19 and TRBJ1-5; D gene ambiguous. Germline CDR1 LNHDA, CDR2 SQIVND (reference sequence). The V gene lost 4 bases and the J gene lost 9 bases, with 10 bases spanning the gap. The CDR3 extends over 12 amino acids. CDR3: CASSNQGGPQHF. Here the CDR3 DNA reads TGTGCCAGTAGTAATCAAGGCGGGCCCCAGCATTTT.